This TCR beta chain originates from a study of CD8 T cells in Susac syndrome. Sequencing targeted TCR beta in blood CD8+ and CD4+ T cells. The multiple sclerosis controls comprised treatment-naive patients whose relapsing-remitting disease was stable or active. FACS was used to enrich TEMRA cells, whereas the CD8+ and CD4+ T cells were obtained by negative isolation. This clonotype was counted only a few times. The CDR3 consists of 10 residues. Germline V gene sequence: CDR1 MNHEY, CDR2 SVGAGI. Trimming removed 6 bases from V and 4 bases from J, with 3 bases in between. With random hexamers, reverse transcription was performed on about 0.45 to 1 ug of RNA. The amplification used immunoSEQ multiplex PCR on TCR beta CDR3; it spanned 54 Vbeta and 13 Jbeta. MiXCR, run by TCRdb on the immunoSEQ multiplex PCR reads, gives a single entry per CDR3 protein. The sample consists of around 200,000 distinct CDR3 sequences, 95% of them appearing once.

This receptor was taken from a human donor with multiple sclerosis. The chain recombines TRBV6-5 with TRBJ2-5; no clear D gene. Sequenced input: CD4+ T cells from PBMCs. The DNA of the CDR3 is TGTGCCAGCAGGGGAGAGACCCAGTACTTC. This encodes CASRGETQYF.